The sequence of this T cell receptor beta chain was determined in a study of T cell repertoires in cytomegalovirus infection. Study-level information: Based on public TCR beta signatures, there were indications of CMV infection and of a matching HLA type. Broader study findings: HLA-C-restricted CMV clonotypes gave the most frequent clonotype in two of eight donors. Carriers of CMV and the relevant HLA type were discriminated by public TCR beta frequency.

TCRdb re-called the reads with MiXCR, one entry per CDR3 protein. The sample lists about 400,000 distinct CDR3 sequences, 18% occurring once. The length of the CDR3 is 15 residues. Unmatched junction bases numbered 5, after V lost 2 bases and J lost 2 bases. Germline V gives CDR1 MNHEY, CDR2 SVGEGT. As for this clonotype: The antigen is unknown.

Sequenced sample: PBMCs. The receptor comes from a human donor in good health (CMV status not recorded). Some clones in this sample may be carry-over from other donors' samples. The chain is built from TRBV6-2 or TRBV6-3 and TRBJ2-7, with 8 bases that match TRBD1. The CDR3 DNA sequence: TGTGCCAGCAGTTACCCCCGCAGGGGGCCCTACGAGCAGTACTTC. Translating it yields CASSYPRRGPYEQYF.